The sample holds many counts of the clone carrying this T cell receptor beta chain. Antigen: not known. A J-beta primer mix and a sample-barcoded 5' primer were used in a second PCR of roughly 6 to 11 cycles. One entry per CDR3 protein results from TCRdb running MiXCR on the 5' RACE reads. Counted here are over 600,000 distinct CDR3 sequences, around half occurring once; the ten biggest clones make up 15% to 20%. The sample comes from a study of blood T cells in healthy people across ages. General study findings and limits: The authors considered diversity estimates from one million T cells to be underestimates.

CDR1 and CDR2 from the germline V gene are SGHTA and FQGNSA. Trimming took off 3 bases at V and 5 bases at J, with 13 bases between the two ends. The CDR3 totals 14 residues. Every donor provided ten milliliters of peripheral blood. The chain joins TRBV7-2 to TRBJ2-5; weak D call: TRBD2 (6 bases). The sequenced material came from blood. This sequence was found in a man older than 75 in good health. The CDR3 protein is CASSLGGGGETQYF. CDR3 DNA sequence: TGTGCCAGCAGCTTGGGTGGTGGGGGGGAGACCCAGTACTTC.